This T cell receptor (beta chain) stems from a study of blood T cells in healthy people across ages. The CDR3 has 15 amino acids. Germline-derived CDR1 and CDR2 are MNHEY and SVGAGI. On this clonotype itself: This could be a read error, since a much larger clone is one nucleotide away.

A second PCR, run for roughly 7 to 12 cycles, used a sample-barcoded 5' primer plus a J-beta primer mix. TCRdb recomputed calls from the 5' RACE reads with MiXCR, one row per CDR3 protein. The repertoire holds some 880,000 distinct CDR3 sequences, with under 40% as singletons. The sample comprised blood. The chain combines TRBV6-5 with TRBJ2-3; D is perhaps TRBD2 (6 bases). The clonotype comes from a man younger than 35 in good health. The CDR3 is CASSYYGGGTGTQYF. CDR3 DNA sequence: TGTGCCAGCAGTTACTATGGGGGAGGCACAGGTACGCAGTATTTT.